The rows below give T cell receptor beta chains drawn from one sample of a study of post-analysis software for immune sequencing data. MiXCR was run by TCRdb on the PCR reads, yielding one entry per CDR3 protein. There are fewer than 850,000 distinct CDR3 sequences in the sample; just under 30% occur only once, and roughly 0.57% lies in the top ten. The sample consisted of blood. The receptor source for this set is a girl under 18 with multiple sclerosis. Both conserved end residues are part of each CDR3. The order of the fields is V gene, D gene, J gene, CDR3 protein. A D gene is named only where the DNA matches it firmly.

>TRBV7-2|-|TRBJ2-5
CAWSRSLQETQYF
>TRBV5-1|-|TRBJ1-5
CASSLGRADQPQHF
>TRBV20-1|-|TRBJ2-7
CSARGQGWGIFYEQYF
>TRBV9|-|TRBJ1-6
CASSGQGGMSSYNSPLHF
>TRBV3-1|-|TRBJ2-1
CASSQGPPTYNEQFF
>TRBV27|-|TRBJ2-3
CASSQSPPDTQYF
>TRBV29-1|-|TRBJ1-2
CSVDTVYGYTF
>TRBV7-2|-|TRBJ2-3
CAILKGSAGVDTQYF
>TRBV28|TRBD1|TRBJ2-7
CASSISGTATYEQYF
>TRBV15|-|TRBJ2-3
CATSRAMEGADTQYF
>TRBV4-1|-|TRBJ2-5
CASSVQGGTEFQETQYF
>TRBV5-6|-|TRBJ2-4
CASSLSQGSSKNIQYF
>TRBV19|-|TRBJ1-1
CASSIVPGVNTEAFF
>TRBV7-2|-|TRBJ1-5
CASSLFGSNQPQHF
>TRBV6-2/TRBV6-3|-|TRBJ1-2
CASSYSKESWIVANYGYTF
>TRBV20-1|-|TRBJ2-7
CSAPTEGGVEQYF
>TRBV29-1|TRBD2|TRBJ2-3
CSVLAGWATDTQYF
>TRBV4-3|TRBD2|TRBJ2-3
CASSPRGTSGGDTQYF
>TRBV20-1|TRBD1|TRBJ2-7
CSARRTGDYYEQYF
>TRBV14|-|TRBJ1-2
CASSHSPSGGYTF
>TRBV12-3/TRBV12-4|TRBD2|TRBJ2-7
CASSKRGALSYEQYF
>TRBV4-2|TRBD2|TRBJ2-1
CASSAASGNNEQFF
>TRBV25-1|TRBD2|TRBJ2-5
CASTVAGDSTTRYF
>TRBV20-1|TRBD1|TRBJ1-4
CSARTPGQGAEKLFF
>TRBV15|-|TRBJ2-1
CATSGGRKAGEQFF
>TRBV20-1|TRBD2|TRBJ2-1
CSARGRVTSGTTDHNEQFF
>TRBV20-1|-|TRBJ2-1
CSALETRGLNNEQFF
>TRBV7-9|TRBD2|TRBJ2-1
CASNLAGVGDEQFF
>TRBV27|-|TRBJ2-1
CASSLTTRTGGHNEQFF
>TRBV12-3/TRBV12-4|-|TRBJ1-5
CASSPSGRQNQPQHF
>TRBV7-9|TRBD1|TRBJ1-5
CASGPGTADQPQHF
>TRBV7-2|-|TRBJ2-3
CASSLFGSGTDTQYF
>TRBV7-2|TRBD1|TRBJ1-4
CASSSQGQPATNEKLFF
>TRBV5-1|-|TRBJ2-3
CASSLSAKTYF
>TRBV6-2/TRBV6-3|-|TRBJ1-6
CASSYEEYNSPLHF
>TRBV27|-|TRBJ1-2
CASRVGWQENYGYTF
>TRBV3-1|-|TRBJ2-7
CASSQDSRASSYEQYF
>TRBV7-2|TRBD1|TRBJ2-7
CASSLRPGQGRGEQYF
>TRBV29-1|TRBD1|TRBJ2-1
CSVGTGLNEQFF
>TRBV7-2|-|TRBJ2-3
CASSPSIGATYADTQYF
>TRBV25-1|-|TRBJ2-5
CASSELGETQYF